The entry below describes one T cell receptor (beta chain). The source of the sample is a study of beta chain features in type 1 diabetes. TCRB transcripts that were expressed got sequenced, as all of the isolated RNA had been reverse transcribed. Method: immunoSEQ multiplex PCR; TCRdb's copy keeps in-frame clones and lacks some. The sample holds 400,000 to 500,000 clones, about 15% seen once. CDR1 and CDR2 (germline): SGHTA, FQGNSA. This CDR3 is built from 15 residues. The sequenced sample was naive CD4+ T cells from blood. The TCR originated in a man younger than 45 in good health. The gene calls are TRBV7-2 and TRBJ2-5; 7 bases align to TRBD1. The assigned J gene may be wrong: the sequence end matches TRBJ2-7 better. CDR3 nucleotide sequence: TGTGCCAGCAGACCTGACGGACAGGTGCCTTACGAGCAGTACTTC. Amino acid sequence: CASRPDGQVPYEQYF.